These T cell receptor beta chains were read from a single sample in a study of T cell responses to AZD1222 COVID-19 vaccine. Some clones are missing from TCRdb's copy, which holds only in-frame ones; the method was immunoSEQ multiplex PCR. The repertoire holds 86,000 or so clones, with approximately 89% as singletons. This sample comprised peripheral blood, obtained on day 0 of AZD1222 vaccination. The receptors derive from an adult in good health. The CDR3 runs from the conserved cysteine through the conserved F or W. A D gene is named only where the DNA matches it firmly. Clone size appears in some rows only: once, few, many, or a class for an expanded clone.

>TRBV3-1/TRBV3-2|TRBJ1-6|NA|NA
TGTGCCAGCAGCCAACTAGGGGGGGATTCACCCCTCCACTTT
CASSQLGGDSPLHF
>TRBV4-1|TRBJ2-5|NA|TRBD2
TGCGCCAGCAGCCAAGTCCTAAGCGGGAGTGGAGGAGAGACCCAGTACTTC
CASSQVLSGSGGETQYF
>TRBV20-1|TRBJ2-7|NA|NA
TGCAGTGCTAGGGGATTTGGGGGGCAGTACTTC
CSARGFGGQYF
>TRBV27|TRBJ1-1|NA|TRBD1
TGTGCCAGCAGTTCCAGGGGCAGGGGGCTGGGGTTTATGAACACTGAAGCTTTCTTT
CASSSRGRGLGFMNTEAFF
>TRBV19|TRBJ2-3|NA|NA
TGTGCCAGTAATTGTCTAGCGCATCGCACAGATACGCAGTATTTT
CASNCLAHRTDTQYF
>TRBV27|TRBJ2-7|NA|NA
TGTGCCAGCAGTTTGTCTCCGGGAGATACCTGGGGCTACGAGCAGTACTTC
CASSLSPGDTWGYEQYF
>TRBV6-5|TRBJ1-5|few|TRBD1
TGTGCCAGCAGCTTTGGGACAGGGGGACAGCCCCAGCATTTT
CASSFGTGGQPQHF
>TRBV5-5|TRBJ1-6|NA|NA
TGTGCCAGCAGCTTGGACCTGATAAGCTCCTATAATTCACCCCTCCACTTT
CASSLDLISSYNSPLHF
>TRBV7-2|TRBJ2-1|NA|NA
TGTGCCAGCAGCTTAGAGGGTAGCTCCTACAATGAGCAGTTCTTC
CASSLEGSSYNEQFF
>TRBV6-1|TRBJ2-3|NA|NA
TGTGCCAGCGCGGAGATAGGGGGATCTAAGCAGTATTTT
CASAEIGGSKQYF
>TRBV28|TRBJ1-3|NA|NA
TGTGCCAGCAGCTCCGCCGGAAACACCATATATTTT
CASSSAGNTIYF
>TRBV5-1|TRBJ1-2|NA|NA
TGCGCCAGCAGCACTGGGGGTGCGGATCGCTACACCTTC
CASSTGGADRYTF
>TRBV3-1/TRBV3-2|TRBJ1-5|once|NA
TGTGCCAGCAGCCAATCCGGGAGTCAGCCCCAGCATTTT
CASSQSGSQPQHF
>TRBV5-1|TRBJ1-2|few|TRBD1
TGCGCCAGCAGCTTGGGGACAGGACTCCTTGGCTACACCTTC
CASSLGTGLLGYTF
>TRBV7-2|TRBJ2-2|NA|NA
TGTGCCAGCAGCAAAGAAGGGCTCAACACCGGGGAGCTGTTTTTT
CASSKEGLNTGELFF
>TRBV15|TRBJ1-1|NA|NA
TGTGCCACCAGCAGAGATGGCAGGTCCTACACTGAAGCTTTCTTT
CATSRDGRSYTEAFF
>TRBV5-1|TRBJ2-2|NA|NA
TGCGCCAGCAGCTTGGGTCAGACGAACACCGGGGAGCTGTTTTTT
CASSLGQTNTGELFF
>TRBV5-1|TRBJ2-2|NA|TRBD1
TGCGCCAGCAGCTTAACTACAGGGGTCGAGAACACCGGGGAGCTGTTTTTT
CASSLTTGVENTGELFF
>TRBV3-1/TRBV3-2|TRBJ1-3|NA|NA
TGTGCCAGCAGCCCCCTCCCGGGGAAGGCTGGAAACACCATATATTTT
CASSPLPGKAGNTIYF
>TRBV6-5|TRBJ2-5|NA|NA
TGTGCCAGCATCCTACAGGGCCGCGAGACCCAGTACTTC
CASILQGRETQYF
>TRBV5-8|TRBJ1-5|NA|NA
TGTGCCAGCAGCCTGCGTGGGCAGTATAGCAATCAGCCCCAGCATTTT
CASSLRGQYSNQPQHF
>TRBV4-3|TRBJ1-1|NA|TRBD1
TGCGCCAGCAGCCAGATTTGGGCTAACAGGGGGACTGAAGCTTTCTTT
CASSQIWANRGTEAFF
>TRBV18|TRBJ1-5|NA|NA
TGTGCCAGCTCTCAAGACAGTAGCAATCAGCCCCAGCATTTT
CASSQDSSNQPQHF
>TRBV19|TRBJ2-2|NA|TRBD1
TGTGCCAGTAGGACAGGGGGCTACGGCACCGGGGAGCTGTTTTTT
CASRTGGYGTGELFF
>TRBV7-6|TRBJ2-7|NA|NA
TGTGCCAGCAGCTTACAGGAGGGAGTCGGCTCCTACGAGCAGTACTTC
CASSLQEGVGSYEQYF
>TRBV7-2|TRBJ1-1|NA|TRBD1
TGTGCCAGCACCTGGGGACAGGGAGGCACTGAAGCTTTCTTT
CASTWGQGGTEAFF
>TRBV5-1|TRBJ1-1|NA|NA
TGCGCCAGCAGCTTGGGTGTGTTGGGCACTGAAGCTTTCTTT
CASSLGVLGTEAFF
>TRBV5-1|TRBJ1-1|NA|TRBD1
TGCGCTAGTTCCGACAGGGGTACTGAAGCTTTCTTT
CASSDRGTEAFF
>TRBV27|TRBJ2-7|NA|NA
TGTGCCAGCAGTTTTGGCAGGGTCTACGAGCAGTACTTC
CASSFGRVYEQYF